These 8 T cell receptor beta chains came from one sample sequenced in a study of cytomegalovirus exposure and HLA in healthy donors. The PCR had 60 Vbeta and 13 Jbeta primers. TCRdb keeps only in-frame clones here, not all; method: immunoSEQ multiplex PCR. The sample contains roughly 150,000 clones, more than 60% of which appear only once. The sample comprised PBMCs. The receptors here all came from a man aged 25-45 years in good health and CMV-seropositive.

The chain employs TRBV6-1 and TRBJ2-1; tentative D call: TRBD2 (6 bases). Between the trimmed V and J ends, which lost 4 bases and 1 base, there was a span of 14 bases. CDR3 length: 16 amino acids. Germline CDR1 and CDR2: MNHNS and SASEGT. CDR3 coding DNA: TGTGCCAGCAGTGGATCAGGGACTGTTTCCTACAATGAGCAGTTCTTC. It is translated as CASSGSGTVSYNEQFF.

The CDR3 here is CASGWGLRQPQHF. The CDR3 DNA sequence: TGTGCTAGTGGTTGGGGACTGAGACAGCCCCAGCATTTT. The chain carries TRBV12-5 and TRBJ1-5; tentatively, D is TRBD1 (5 bases). Germline CDR1 is LGHNT and CDR2 is FRNRAP. The CDR3 length is 13 residues. Deletions cut 4 bases from V and 7 bases from J, with 11 bases between.

V gene TRBV9 combines with J gene TRBJ2-1; the match to TRBD2 covers 9 bases. Per germline, CDR1 SGDLS and CDR2 YYNGEE. The CDR3 sequence is 16 residues long. The V gene end was trimmed by 0 bases and the J gene end by 5 bases; junction bases not matched to a gene: 6. The CDR3 spells CASSVALTSGNNEQFF. CDR3 nucleotide sequence: TGTGCCAGCAGCGTAGCTCTGACTAGCGGAAACAATGAGCAGTTCTTC.

V is TRBV7-9 and J is TRBJ2-7, with D maybe TRBD1 (6 bases). V lost 5 bases, J lost 6 bases, and 20 bases lay in between. Germline CDR1 is SEHNR and CDR2 is FQNEAQ (reference sequence). This CDR3 is 15 amino acids long. Written as DNA, the CDR3 is TGTGCCAGCAGCCCGGGACACTACCTAGCAGGCGAGCAGTACTTC. Translating it yields CASSPGHYLAGEQYF.

This clone was recorded a few times. The chain is built from TRBV30 and TRBJ1-2; D may be TRBD1 (5 bases). Per germline, CDR1 GTSNPN and CDR2 SVGIG (reference sequence). Trimming stripped 3 bases from V and 1 base from J, with 12 bases between. The CDR3 is made up of 14 amino acids. This CDR3 reads CAWSPGSGNYGYTF. Written as DNA, the CDR3 is TGTGCCTGGAGCCCAGGGTCTGGTAACTATGGCTACACCTTC.

This chain connects TRBV27 to TRBJ2-1; no firm D call. Trimming stripped 8 bases from V and 7 bases from J, with 15 bases between. The CDR3 consists of 13 residues. Germline V lookup: CDR1 MNHEY, CDR2 SMNVEV (reference sequence). The CDR3 here is CASSRHTGNEQFF. The CDR3 DNA is TGTGCCAGCTCACGCCACACCGGGAATGAGCAGTTCTTC.

This clone showed up just once. The V and J genes are TRBV10-3 and TRBJ1-2; possible D gene TRBD1, 6 bases. CDR1 and CDR2 (germline): ENHRY, SYGVKD. V gave up 0 bases and J gave up 8 bases, with 16 bases separating them. The CDR3 loop spans 15 amino acids. The CDR3 reads CAISESWGQVEGYTF. CDR3 nucleotide sequence: TGTGCCATCAGTGAGTCGTGGGGACAAGTCGAGGGCTACACCTTC.

V gene TRBV30 combines with J gene TRBJ1-1, with D perhaps matching TRBD1 (5 bases). Trimming pared 3 bases from V and 0 bases from J, leaving 11 bases between. Germline V gene data show CDR1 as GTSNPN and CDR2 as SVGIG (reference sequence). This CDR3 comprises 14 residues. CDR3 DNA: TGTGCCTGGAGCCTTGACAGTGTGAACACTGAAGCTTTCTTT. Amino acids: CAWSLDSVNTEAFF. Supplemented by reference TRBV30 and TRBJ1-1, the full variable domain reads SQTIHQWPATLVQPVGSPLSLECTVEGTSNPNLYWYRQAAGRGLQLLFYSVGIGQISSEVPQNLSASRPQDRQFILSSKKLLLSDSGFYLCAWSLDSVNTEAFFGQGTRLTVV.